This T cell receptor beta chain was recovered during a study of molecular identifiers for immune sequencing clone quantification. This CDR3 is 17 amino acids long. Germline CDR1 and CDR2: SGHRS and YFSETQ. This clonotype was observed a handful of times. A much larger clone differs from this one at a single base, so this may be a read error. TCRdb recomputed calls from the PCR reads with MiXCR, one row per CDR3 protein. The sample lists over 550,000 distinct CDR3 sequences, about 25% occurring once. Input material: naive CD8+ T cells from blood, with Jurkat cell RNA spiked in. Subset here: FACS-sorted CD8+CD4-CCR7+CD45RA+ naive T cells. The V call is TRBV5-1, the J call TRBJ2-7, with 9 bases lining up with TRBD2. This TCR came from a human donor in good health. Some libraries in this study had Jurkat cell RNA spiked in. The chain's CDR3 is CASGEGSGASGAYEQCF. Written as DNA, the CDR3 is TGCGCCAGCGGGGAAGGAAGTGGTGCTAGCGGGGCCTACGAGCAGTGCTTC.